These T cell receptor beta chains were read from a single sample in a study of Graves' ophthalmopathy and Graves' hyperthyroidism. TCRdb independently ran MiXCR on the multiplex PCR reads; one entry per CDR3 protein. The repertoire holds fewer than 650,000 distinct CDR3 sequences, 22% seen once, with around 7% in the top ten. The sequencing sample was made of peripheral blood. All receptors derive from a woman aged 18-29 years with stable Graves' hyperthyroidism. Some clones in this sample may be carry-over from other donors' samples. CDR3s include the opening cysteine and the closing phenylalanine or tryptophan. D genes are given only for firm matches. Some rows mark clone size as missing; the rest say once, few, many or name a class of expanded clone.

>TRBJ2-5|-|TRBD2|TRBV5-1
CASSISGGAGKTQYF
TGCGCCAGCAGCATTAGCGGGGGGGCCGGAAAGACCCAGTACTTC
>TRBJ1-1|-|TRBD1|TRBV12-3/TRBV12-4
CASSSLVTTGGTEAFF
TGTGCCAGCAGCTCCTTAGTGACAACAGGGGGCACTGAAGCTTTCTTT
>TRBJ1-1|few|-|TRBV12-3/TRBV12-4
CASRPFAGDTEAFF
TGTGCCAGCAGACCCTTCGCCGGAGACACTGAAGCTTTCTTT
>TRBJ1-2|-|TRBD1|TRBV6-1
CASSRLDRGQVYTF
TGTGCCAGCAGCCGCTTGGACAGGGGGCAAGTCTACACCTTC
>TRBJ2-6|-|-|TRBV2
CASRRSLSGAYVLTF
TGTGCCAGCAGACGGTCCCTCTCTGGGGCCTACGTCCTGACTTTC
>TRBJ1-1|many|TRBD1|TRBV19
CASMDRGNAFF
TGTGCCAGTATGGACAGGGGGAACGCTTTCTTT
>TRBJ1-1|many|TRBD1|TRBV11-2
CASSLRQGAEAFF
TGTGCCAGCAGCCTTAGACAGGGCGCTGAAGCTTTCTTT
>TRBJ1-2|-|-|TRBV12-3/TRBV12-4
CASSFGSPVEETF
TGTGCCAGCAGTTTCGGGTCACCGGTAGAGGAGACCTTC
>TRBJ1-3|many|-|TRBV12-3/TRBV12-4
CASSFGGYAGNTIYF
TGTGCCAGCAGTTTCGGGGGGTACGCTGGAAACACCATATATTTT
>TRBJ1-3|many|-|TRBV5-1
CASSFRPPSSGNTIYF
TGCGCCAGCAGCTTCCGCCCACCCAGCTCTGGAAACACCATATATTTT
>TRBJ1-2|many|-|TRBV28
CASSSGGYGYTF
TGTGCCAGCAGCTCGGGGGGCTATGGCTACACCTTC
>TRBJ2-2|-|-|TRBV12-3/TRBV12-4
CASSFDGDFASWDTGELFF
TGTGCCAGCAGTTTTGACGGGGACTTCGCCAGCTGGGACACCGGGGAGCTGTTTTTT
>TRBJ2-2|many|TRBD2|TRBV7-3
CASSLRTSGRRYTGELFF
TGTGCCAGCAGCCTCAGGACTAGCGGGAGGAGGTACACCGGGGAGCTGTTTTTT
>TRBJ2-5|many|-|TRBV12-3/TRBV12-4
CASSLQESQETQYF
TGTGCCAGCAGTTTACAGGAATCACAAGAGACCCAGTACTTC
>TRBJ1-1|many|-|TRBV19
CASSLGTNMNTEAFF
TGTGCCAGTTCCCTCGGCACTAACATGAACACTGAAGCTTTCTTT
>TRBJ2-7|once|TRBD2|TRBV6-1
CASSEGGTRLNEQYF
TGTGCCAGCAGTGAAGGTGGGACTAGGTTGAACGAGCAGTACTTC
>TRBJ1-6|many|-|TRBV28
CASSLSDRPNSPLHF
TGTGCCAGCAGTTTGTCGGACCGCCCTAATTCACCCCTCCACTTT
>TRBJ2-5|many|TRBD1|TRBV10-3
CAIRADRGQETQYF
TGTGCCATCAGGGCAGACAGGGGTCAGGAGACCCAGTACTTC